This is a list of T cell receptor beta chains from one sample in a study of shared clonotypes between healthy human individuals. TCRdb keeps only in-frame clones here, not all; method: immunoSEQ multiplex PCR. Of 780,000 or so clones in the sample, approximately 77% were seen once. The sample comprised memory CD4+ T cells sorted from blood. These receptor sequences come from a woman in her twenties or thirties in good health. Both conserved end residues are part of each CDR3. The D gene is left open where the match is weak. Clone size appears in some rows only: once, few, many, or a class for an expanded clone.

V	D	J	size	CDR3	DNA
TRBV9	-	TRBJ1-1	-	CASSVGWNTEAFF	TGTGCCAGCAGCGTAGGGTGGAACACTGAAGCTTTCTTT
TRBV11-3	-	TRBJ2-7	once	CASSPGPNSYEQYF	TGTGCCAGCAGCCCGGGACCAAACTCCTACGAGCAGTACTTC
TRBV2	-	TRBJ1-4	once	CASSRQDTTNEKLFF	TGTGCCAGCAGTCGACAGGATACAACTAATGAAAAACTGTTTTTT
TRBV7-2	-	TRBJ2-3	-	CASSDTRVPRYF	TGTGCCAGCAGCGACACTAGGGTTCCTCGGTATTTT
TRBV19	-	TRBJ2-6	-	CASLDGRSGANVLTF	TGTGCCAGTTTAGATGGAAGGTCTGGGGCCAACGTCCTGACTTTC
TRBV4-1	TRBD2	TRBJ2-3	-	CASSQGISGRFKDTQYF	TGCGCCAGCAGCCAAGGGATAAGCGGGAGGTTTAAAGATACGCAGTATTTT
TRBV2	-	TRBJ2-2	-	CASSALYRGTGELFF	TGTGCCAGCAGTGCCTTGTATAGGGGCACCGGGGAGCTGTTTTTT
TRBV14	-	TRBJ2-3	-	CASSQDRQFADTQYF	TGTGCCAGCAGCCAAGATAGACAGTTCGCAGATACGCAGTATTTT
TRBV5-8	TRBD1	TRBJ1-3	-	CASSPPRQGVSGNTIYF	TGTGCCAGCAGCCCCCCAAGACAGGGAGTTTCTGGAAACACCATATATTTT
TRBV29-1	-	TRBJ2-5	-	CSVLQGETQYF	TGCAGCGTTCTTCAGGGAGAGACCCAGTACTTC
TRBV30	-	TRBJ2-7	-	CAWSVRGGSGEQYF	TGTGCCTGGAGTGTACGTGGAGGGTCCGGGGAGCAGTACTTC
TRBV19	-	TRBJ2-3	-	CASSIADTQYF	TGTGCCAGTAGTATCGCGGATACGCAGTATTTT
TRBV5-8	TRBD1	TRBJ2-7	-	CASSSTGTAYEQYF	TGTGCCAGCAGCTCGACCGGGACAGCGTACGAGCAGTACTTC
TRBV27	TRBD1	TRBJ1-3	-	CASKEQGTRGNTIYF	TGTGCCAGCAAGGAACAGGGGACTCGTGGAAACACCATATATTTT
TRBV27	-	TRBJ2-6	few	CASRSSGSGANVLTF	TGTGCCAGCAGGTCCTCCGGATCTGGGGCCAACGTCCTGACTTTC
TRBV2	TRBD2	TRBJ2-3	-	CASKGQREMTDTQYF	TGTGCCAGCAAGGGTCAGCGGGAGATGACAGATACGCAGTATTTT
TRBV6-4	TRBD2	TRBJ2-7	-	CASSPRLAGAEQYF	TGTGCCAGCAGTCCAAGACTAGCGGGAGCCGAGCAGTACTTC
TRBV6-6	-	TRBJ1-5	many	CASRMDGYSNQPQHF	TGTGCCAGCAGAATGGACGGGTATAGCAATCAGCCCCAGCATTTT
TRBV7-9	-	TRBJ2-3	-	CASSSALDTQYF	TGTGCCAGCAGCTCGGCGTTAGATACGCAGTATTTT
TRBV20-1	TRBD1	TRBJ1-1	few	CSADSGTVAFF	TGCAGTGCGGACTCCGGGACAGTAGCTTTCTTT
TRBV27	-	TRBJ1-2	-	CASSAKEEMGVWGDGYTF	TGTGCCAGCAGTGCAAAGGAGGAGATGGGGGTATGGGGGGATGGCTACACCTTC
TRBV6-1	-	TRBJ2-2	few	CATSGTFRTGELFF	TGTGCCACTTCCGGGACCTTCAGGACCGGGGAGCTGTTTTTT
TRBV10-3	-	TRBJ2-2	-	CAIRDRYSNTGELFF	TGTGCCATCAGGGACAGATACTCGAACACCGGGGAGCTGTTTTTT
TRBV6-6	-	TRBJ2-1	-	CASRAGTSSYNEQFF	TGTGCCAGCAGAGCCGGGACCAGCTCCTACAATGAGCAGTTCTTC
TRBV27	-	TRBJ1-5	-	CASSPELFGGTFNQPQHF	TGTGCCAGCAGTCCGGAACTTTTCGGAGGGACATTCAATCAGCCCCAGCATTTT
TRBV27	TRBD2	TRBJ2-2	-	CASSFRLAGSYTGELFF	TGTGCCAGCAGTTTCAGGCTAGCGGGTTCTTACACCGGGGAGCTGTTTTTT
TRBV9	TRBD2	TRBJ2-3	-	CASSPNLWTSGMETQYF	TGTGCCAGCAGCCCCAACCTCTGGACTAGCGGGATGGAGACGCAGTATTTT
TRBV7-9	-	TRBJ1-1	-	CASSKGFTEAFF	TGTGCCAGCAGTAAGGGATTTACTGAAGCTTTCTTT